The present entry profiles one T cell receptor beta chain with its context. Amplification targeted the TCR beta CDR3 regions, with RNA transcripts as the source material. HTBI primers primed a first-round RT-PCR, and a second-round multiplex PCR followed. TCRdb recomputed calls from the multiplex PCR reads with MiXCR, one row per CDR3 protein. Of 300,000 or so distinct CDR3 sequences listed, about a sixth are singletons. These data are taken from a study of Graves' ophthalmopathy and Graves' hyperthyroidism. Unmatched junction bases numbered 14, after V lost 6 bases and J lost 4 bases. The CDR3 is made up of 16 amino acids. Every ophthalmopathy donor presented moderate-to-severe activity, CAS ≥3, NOSPECS ≥4 and duration under 3 months.

The receptor was isolated from an adult man with Graves' ophthalmopathy. Sequencing used peripheral blood. The genes are TRBV12-3 or TRBV12-4 and TRBJ2-7, with 8 bases matching TRBD1. DNA for the CDR3: TGTGCCAGCAGCCTAAGGGGGAGACAGGGGAGATACGAGCAGTACTTC. This translates into CASSLRGRQGRYEQYF.